This is a list of T cell receptor beta chains from one sample in a study of control samples from healthy donors and cancer patients. Sequencing used immunoSEQ multiplex PCR; TCRdb keeps in-frame clones, though not all of them. The sample consists of around 250,000 clones, more than 65% of them appearing once. The sequenced sample was PBMCs. Receptors were obtained from a woman aged 55-70 years with lung cancer. Both conserved end residues are part of each CDR3. The D gene is left open where the match is weak. Size is omitted from some rows. Given values are once, few, many or a class for expanded clones.

len,v_gene,abundance,d_gene,j_gene,CDR3aa,CDR3nt
16,TRBV5-1,NA,TRBD2,TRBJ2-1,CASSLEGTSGTNEQFF,TGCGCCAGCAGCTTGGAGGGGACTAGCGGGACCAATGAGCAGTTCTTC
11,TRBV6-5,NA,NA,TRBJ2-3,CASSYRDTQYF,TGTGCCAGCAGTTACCGGGATACGCAGTATTTT
13,TRBV3-1/TRBV3-2,NA,NA,TRBJ1-1,CASSQVGRTEAFF,TGTGCCAGCAGCCAAGTGGGAAGGACTGAAGCTTTCTTT
13,TRBV6-5,NA,NA,TRBJ2-3,CASSYISTDTQYF,TGTGCCAGCAGTTATATTAGCACAGATACGCAGTATTTT
16,TRBV5-1,once,TRBD2,TRBJ2-1,CASSLAGTSGREPRFF,TGCGCCAGCAGCTTGGCCGGGACTAGCGGGAGAGAACCGCGGTTCTTC
14,TRBV18,once,NA,TRBJ1-5,CASSPLGHDQPQHF,TGTGCCAGCTCACCACTTGGGCATGATCAGCCCCAGCATTTT
17,TRBV2,NA,TRBD2,TRBJ2-2,CASSSRLGGRAPGELFF,TGTGCCAGCAGCTCCCGGTTGGGCGGGAGGGCCCCAGGGGAGCTGTTTTTT
16,TRBV4-1,NA,NA,TRBJ1-5,CASSQKPQISNQPQHF,TGCGCCAGCAGCCAAAAACCACAAATTAGCAATCAGCCCCAGCATTTT
12,TRBV24-1,NA,NA,TRBJ1-4,CATSDYNEKLFF,TGTGCCACCAGTGATTATAATGAAAAACTGTTTTTT
16,TRBV7-2,few,TRBD2,TRBJ2-3,CASSSGLAGVSDTQYF,TGTGCCAGCAGTTCCGGACTAGCGGGAGTCTCTGATACGCAGTATTTT
13,TRBV7-3,NA,NA,TRBJ2-7,CASSLGNIGEQYF,TGTGCCAGCAGCCTCGGGAATATCGGCGAGCAGTACTTC
12,TRBV12-3/TRBV12-4,NA,TRBD2,TRBJ2-1,CASSWTSGEQFF,TGTGCCAGCAGCTGGACTAGCGGCGAGCAGTTCTTC
12,TRBV10-1,NA,NA,TRBJ2-7,CASSETSYEQYF,TGCGCCAGCAGTGAGACTAGCTACGAGCAGTACTTC
15,TRBV5-1,NA,NA,TRBJ1-6,CASSLAGRERSPLHF,TGCGCCAGCAGCTTGGCTGGCAGAGAGCGCTCACCCCTCCACTTT
15,TRBV19,NA,TRBD1,TRBJ1-2,CASSGSGRGYNGYTF,TGTGCCAGTAGTGGGTCCGGCAGGGGGTATAATGGCTACACCTTC
15,TRBV7-2,once,NA,TRBJ1-4,CASSFLWDRGSQLFF,TGTGCCAGCAGCTTTCTCTGGGACCGGGGCTCGCAACTGTTTTTT
13,TRBV19,once,NA,TRBJ1-2,CASSIGGVYGYTF,TGTGCCAGTAGTATAGGGGGCGTCTATGGCTACACCTTC
13,TRBV11-2,NA,NA,TRBJ1-1,CASSLARGRGAFF,TGTGCCAGCAGCTTAGCTCGGGGGAGAGGAGCTTTCTTT
14,TRBV11-2,NA,NA,TRBJ2-7,CASSLNYVRSEQYF,TGTGCCAGCAGCCTAAATTATGTTCGGTCCGAGCAGTACTTC
13,TRBV2,NA,NA,TRBJ2-3,CASSVEVTDTQYF,TGTGCCAGCAGTGTCGAAGTCACAGATACGCAGTATTTT
13,TRBV19,NA,NA,TRBJ1-4,CASSIHPNEKLFF,TGTGCCAGTAGTATCCACCCGAATGAAAAACTGTTTTTT
16,TRBV6-4,NA,NA,TRBJ1-2,CASSDSRAGWNYGYTF,TGTGCCAGCAGTGACTCGAGGGCGGGCTGGAACTATGGCTACACCTTC
15,TRBV10-1,once,TRBD1,TRBJ1-1,CASSDQGALGTEAFF,TGCGCCAGCAGTGACCAGGGGGCGCTGGGCACTGAAGCTTTCTTT
13,TRBV2,NA,NA,TRBJ2-5,CASSDRRRETQYF,TGTGCCAGCAGTGATAGGAGGCGGGAGACCCAGTACTTC
15,TRBV6-5,NA,NA,TRBJ2-7,CASSYSSVGFYEQYF,TGTGCCAGCAGTTACTCCAGTGTTGGATTTTACGAGCAGTACTTC
13,TRBV5-4,NA,TRBD1,TRBJ1-2,CASSLAGGDGYTF,TGTGCCAGCAGCTTGGCAGGGGGTGATGGCTACACCTTC
17,TRBV27,NA,NA,TRBJ1-1,CASSFLPLGLGGTEAFF,TGTGCCAGCAGTTTCTTACCCTTGGGGTTAGGGGGCACTGAAGCTTTCTTT
14,TRBV29-1,NA,NA,TRBJ1-1,CSVENDRLGTEAFF,TGCAGCGTTGAAAACGACAGGCTCGGCACTGAAGCTTTCTTT
15,TRBV5-1,NA,TRBD2,TRBJ2-1,CASSLGASGSGEQFF,TGCGCCAGCAGCTTGGGCGCTAGCGGGAGTGGCGAGCAGTTCTTC
14,TRBV18,NA,NA,TRBJ1-2,CASSSMDYLYGYTF,TGTGCCAGCTCGTCCATGGACTACCTCTATGGCTACACCTTC
12,TRBV12-3/TRBV12-4,NA,NA,TRBJ2-6,CASSPRDYVLTF,TGTGCCAGCAGCCCCAGGGATTACGTCCTGACTTTC
14,TRBV3-1/TRBV3-2,NA,NA,TRBJ1-1,CASSQTGDNTEAFF,TGTGCCAGCAGCCAAACAGGAGATAACACTGAAGCTTTCTTT
13,TRBV2,NA,NA,TRBJ1-2,CASRPYRAVGYTF,TGTGCCAGCAGACCCTACAGGGCTGTTGGCTACACCTTC
11,TRBV30,NA,NA,TRBJ2-5,CAWSVRETQYF,TGTGCCTGGAGTGTTAGAGAGACCCAGTACTTC
14,TRBV25-1,NA,NA,TRBJ2-7,CASSERADDYEQYF,TGTGCCAGCAGTGAAAGGGCCGATGACTACGAGCAGTACTTC
14,TRBV6-1,few,TRBD1,TRBJ1-1,CASSETGENTEAFF,TGTGCCAGCAGTGAGACAGGGGAAAACACTGAAGCTTTCTTT
14,TRBV6-5,once,NA,TRBJ2-2,CASSLWGELGELFF,TGTGCCAGCAGTCTATGGGGGGAACTCGGGGAGCTGTTTTTT
14,TRBV7-2,NA,NA,TRBJ1-5,CASAGPPDNQPQHF,TGTGCCAGCGCAGGACCGCCCGACAATCAGCCCCAGCATTTT
15,TRBV3-1/TRBV3-2,NA,NA,TRBJ1-5,CASSQFSTGYQPQHF,TGTGCCAGCAGCCAATTCTCGACAGGCTATCAGCCCCAGCATTTT
15,TRBV5-1,NA,NA,TRBJ2-2,CASSLGGVLTGELFF,TGCGCCAGCAGCTTGGGCGGGGTTCTCACCGGGGAGCTGTTTTTT
15,TRBV28,NA,TRBD2,TRBJ2-1,CASSVGTSGRNEQFF,TGTGCCAGCAGCGTCGGGACTAGCGGGAGAAATGAGCAGTTCTTC
13,TRBV3-1/TRBV3-2,NA,NA,TRBJ2-4,CASSQGTVDIQYF,TGTGCCAGCAGCCAAGGGACGGTGGACATTCAGTACTTC
14,TRBV7-2,once,NA,TRBJ2-3,CASNREWGTDTQYF,TGTGCCAGCAACCGCGAGTGGGGCACAGATACGCAGTATTTT
12,TRBV6-1,NA,NA,TRBJ2-3,CASSEAYGTQYF,TGTGCCAGCAGTGAAGCCTACGGTACGCAGTATTTT
15,TRBV6-1,NA,NA,TRBJ1-1,CASSDLGHPNTEAFF,TGTGCCAGCAGTGACCTGGGACACCCGAACACTGAAGCTTTCTTT
13,TRBV30,once,NA,TRBJ2-1,CAWTTGTQGTQFF,TGTGCCTGGACAACCGGGACTCAGGGGACGCAGTTCTTC
14,TRBV10-3,NA,TRBD1,TRBJ1-6,CAISESGGDSPLHF,TGTGCCATCAGTGAGTCAGGGGGCGATTCACCCCTCCACTTT
18,TRBV19,once,TRBD2,TRBJ2-3,CASTLGRASGILSDTQYF,TGTGCCAGTACCTTGGGCAGGGCTAGCGGGATTCTTTCAGATACGCAGTATTTT
16,TRBV3-1/TRBV3-2,NA,TRBD2,TRBJ2-7,CASSQELLAGGGEQYF,TGTGCCAGCAGCCAAGAGCTACTAGCGGGGGGAGGCGAGCAGTACTTC
16,TRBV9,NA,NA,TRBJ1-5,CASSPSWGAGEQTQHF,TGTGCCAGCAGCCCTAGTTGGGGGGCAGGAGAGCAAACCCAGCATTTT
16,TRBV3-1/TRBV3-2,NA,NA,TRBJ2-3,CASSSSSRGGTDTQYF,TGTGCCAGCAGCTCCTCTTCCCGGGGTGGCACAGATACGCAGTATTTT